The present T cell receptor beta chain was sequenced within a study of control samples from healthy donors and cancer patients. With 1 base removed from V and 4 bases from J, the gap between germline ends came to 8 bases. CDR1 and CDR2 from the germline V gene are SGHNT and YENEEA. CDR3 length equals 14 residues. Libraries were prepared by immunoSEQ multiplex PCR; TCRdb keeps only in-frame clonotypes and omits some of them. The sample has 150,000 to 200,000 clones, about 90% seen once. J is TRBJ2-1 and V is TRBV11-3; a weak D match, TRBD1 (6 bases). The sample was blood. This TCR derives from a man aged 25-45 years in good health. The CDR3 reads CASSLGGPYNEQFF. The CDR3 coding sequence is TGTGCCAGCAGCTTAGGGGGGCCGTACAATGAGCAGTTCTTC.